This T cell receptor beta chain comes out of a study of CXCR3-negative and CXCR3-positive naive CD8 T cells (dated by TCRdb to about 2019). Concerning the study at large: In total, about 140 million TRB reads were obtained, or roughly 1.5 +/- 0.3 million reads per library. The TRBV-TRBJ cluster analysis covered naive subsets from 5 donors and memory cells from 3 donors. Data from ten to twelve donors, pooled across two independent experiments, went into the diversity and physicochemical repertoire analyses.

Concerning this clonotype itself: Its target antigen remains unknown.

The CDR3 runs 16 residues from the cysteine to the phenylalanine. DNA was not recorded. CDR1 and CDR2, per the germline V gene (reference sequence), are SEHNR and FQNEAQ. General conclusions and limits of the study: Both naive subsets had comparably high repertoire diversity, while memory CD8+ T cells had much lower repertoire diversity. Because CXCR3 expression was partially decreased after cryopreservation, freshly isolated PBMCs were used for most assays. Similar TRBV-TRBJ usage was shown by naive CXCR3-negative and CXCR3-positive cells from the same donor, whereas distinct patterns were shown by memory cells. Compared with CXCR3-negative naive cells, CXCR3-positive naive cells had TRB CDR3s with higher hydrophobicity (lower Kidera factor 4), lower energy, and higher strength and volume indices. Because surface CD5, which is linked to self-reactivity in mice, was comparable between the naive subsets, TCR interaction strength was also inferred from the physicochemical properties of TRB CDR3s.

This sample was sequenced with a NextSeq 550. The Human TCR Profiling Kit (MiLaboratory) was used to prepare UMI-labeled 5' RACE TRB cDNA libraries. The full amount of extracted RNA was used for cDNA synthesis, and the full amount of resulting cDNA was used for PCR amplification. Libraries were prepared in parallel with an identical number of PCR cycles. The paper's processing steps were these. About 57,000 +/- 9,900 unique UMI-labeled TRB cDNA molecules per library were extracted with MIGEC and MiXCR, with at least two reads per UMI required. Each library averaged approximately 40,000 +/- 10,000 functional in-frame TRB CDR3 nucleotide clonotypes without stop codons. Diversity metrics, including normalized Shannon-Wiener and Chao1, were computed in VDJtools after downsampling to 5000 UMI-labeled TRB molecules per sample. VDJtools was used to calculate clonotype-size-weighted physicochemical properties of the central five CDR3 residues, namely interaction energy, strength, volume and Kidera factor 4. Through TCRdb reprocessing, the reads give one entry per CDR3 protein sequence; DNA is omitted. The V and J calls were determined by TCRdb, not by the authors. This sample's table contains 150,000 or so distinct CDR3 sequences. The top ten clones comprise 0.45% to 0.6% of the sample.

Each CD8+ T cell subset was flow-sorted in triplicate, with 250,000 to 350,000 cells per subset placed directly into RLT lysis buffer. To exclude memory contaminants, naive CD8+ T cells were stringently defined as CD45RO-CCR7+CD27+CD95-. Peripheral blood mononuclear cells were isolated from buffy coats using standard density gradient centrifugation. Naive CXCR3-negative and CXCR3-positive CD8+ T cells were flow-sorted on a FACSAria III. Total RNA was extracted from sorted cells using an RNeasy Mini Kit. The sequence links TRBV7-9 to TRBJ2-3. The sample taken for sequencing was naive CXCR3- CD8+ T cells from blood. What this sample's cell subset or site label stands for: CD45RO-CCR7+CD27+CD95- naive CD8+ T cells lacking CXCR3 (TNR3-). The source is a human donor in good health. Some clones in this sample may be carry-over from other donors' samples. The CDR3 protein sequence reads: CASSFSVRHSTDTQYF.